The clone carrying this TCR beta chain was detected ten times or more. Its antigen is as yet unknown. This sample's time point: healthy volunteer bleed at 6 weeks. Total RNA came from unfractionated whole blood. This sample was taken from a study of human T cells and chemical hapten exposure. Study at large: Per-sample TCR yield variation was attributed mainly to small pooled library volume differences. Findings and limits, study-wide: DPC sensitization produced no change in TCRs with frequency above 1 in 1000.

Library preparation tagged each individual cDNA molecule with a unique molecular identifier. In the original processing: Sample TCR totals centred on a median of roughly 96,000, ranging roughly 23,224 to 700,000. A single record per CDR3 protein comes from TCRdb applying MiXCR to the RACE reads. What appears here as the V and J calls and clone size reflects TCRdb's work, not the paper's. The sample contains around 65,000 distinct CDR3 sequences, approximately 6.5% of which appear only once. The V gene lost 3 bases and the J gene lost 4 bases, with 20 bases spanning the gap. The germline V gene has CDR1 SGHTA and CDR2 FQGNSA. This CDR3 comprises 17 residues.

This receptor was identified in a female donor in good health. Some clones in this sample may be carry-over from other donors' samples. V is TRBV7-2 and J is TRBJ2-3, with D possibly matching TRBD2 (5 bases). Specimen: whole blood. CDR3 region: CASSLRSGVGKADTQYF. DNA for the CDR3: TGTGCCAGCAGCTTGAGGTCCGGGGTAGGGAAAGCAGATACGCAGTATTTT.